What follows describes a single T cell receptor beta chain. The sample originates from a study of blood T cell repertoires in COVID-19. V shed 3 bases, J shed 7 bases, and the junction held 13 bases outside the gene matches. The germline V gene encodes CDR1 LGHDT and CDR2 YNNKEL (reference sequence). CDR3 size: 17 residues. Clones were read by immunoSEQ multiplex PCR, and TCRdb kept only the in-frame ones, dropping some. This repertoire shows fewer than 200,000 clones, 84% found once; its top ten account for 3% to 3.5%. V is TRBV3-1 (or the pseudogene TRBV3-2) and J is TRBJ2-2; 8 positions match TRBD1. The sample comprised PBMCs or T cells enriched from blood (not recorded which). This sequence originates from a woman in her twenties or thirties who had been exposed to COVID-19. The CDR3 region has the DNA TGTGCCAGCAGCCAGCTCGGAACCGGGACAGGCGACGGGGAGCTGTTTTTT. Translating gives CASSQLGTGTGDGELFF.